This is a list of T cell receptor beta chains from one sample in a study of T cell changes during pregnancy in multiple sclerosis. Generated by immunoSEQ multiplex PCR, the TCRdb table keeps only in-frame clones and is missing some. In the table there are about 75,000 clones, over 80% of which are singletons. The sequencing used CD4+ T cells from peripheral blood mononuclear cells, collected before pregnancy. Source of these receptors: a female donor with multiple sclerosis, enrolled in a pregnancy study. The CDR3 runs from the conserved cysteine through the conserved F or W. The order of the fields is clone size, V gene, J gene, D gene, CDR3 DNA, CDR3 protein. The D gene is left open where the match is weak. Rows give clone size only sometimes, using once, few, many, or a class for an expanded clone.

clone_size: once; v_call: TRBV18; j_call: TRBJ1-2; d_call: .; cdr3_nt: TGTGCCAGCTCAACGGACTTGAACATGGGCTACACCTTC; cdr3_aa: CASSTDLNMGYTF
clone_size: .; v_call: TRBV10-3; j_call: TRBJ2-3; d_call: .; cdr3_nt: TGTGCCATCAGTGGACGGGTTGGCATGAGCACAGATACGCAGTATTTT; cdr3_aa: CAISGRVGMSTDTQYF
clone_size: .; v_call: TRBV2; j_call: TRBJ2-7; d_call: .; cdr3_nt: TGTGCCAGCAGTGGACTGGTCTACGAGCAGTACTTC; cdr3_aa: CASSGLVYEQYF
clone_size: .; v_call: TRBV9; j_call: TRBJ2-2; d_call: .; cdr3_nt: TGTGCCAGCAGCGTAGCGGCAGGGTCGACCACCGGGGAGCTGTTTTTT; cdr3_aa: CASSVAAGSTTGELFF
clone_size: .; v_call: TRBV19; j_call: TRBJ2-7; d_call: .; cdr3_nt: TGTGCCAGTAGTATCCGACCGGGACTGAGCTCCTACGAGCAGTACTTC; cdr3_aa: CASSIRPGLSSYEQYF
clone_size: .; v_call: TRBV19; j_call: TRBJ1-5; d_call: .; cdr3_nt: TGTGCCAGTCGTTCCGGGGGACCCAATCAGCCCCAGCATTTT; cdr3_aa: CASRSGGPNQPQHF
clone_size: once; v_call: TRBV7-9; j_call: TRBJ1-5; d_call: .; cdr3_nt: TGTGCCAGCAGTGGGCAGCAGCCGAATCAGCCCCAGCATTTT; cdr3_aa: CASSGQQPNQPQHF
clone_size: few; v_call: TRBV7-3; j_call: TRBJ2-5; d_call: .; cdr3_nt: TGTGCCAGCAGCTTACCCCGGGAGACCCAGTACTTC; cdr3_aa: CASSLPRETQYF
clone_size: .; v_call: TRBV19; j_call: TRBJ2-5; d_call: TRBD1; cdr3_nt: TGTGCCAGTAGCTCGGACAGGGGAAAGACCCAGTACTTC; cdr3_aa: CASSSDRGKTQYF
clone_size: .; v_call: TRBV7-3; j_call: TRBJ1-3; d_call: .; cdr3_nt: TGTGCCAGCAGCTTGGCAGGGCAAGGTGGAAACACCATATATTTT; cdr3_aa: CASSLAGQGGNTIYF
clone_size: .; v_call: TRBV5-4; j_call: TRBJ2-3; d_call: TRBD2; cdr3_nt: TGTGCCAGCAGCTCAACCTTACTAGCGGGAGGGGAGACTAGCACAGATACGCAGTATTTT; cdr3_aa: CASSSTLLAGGETSTDTQYF
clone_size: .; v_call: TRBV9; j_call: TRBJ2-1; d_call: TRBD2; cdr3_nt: TGTGCCAGCAGCAAGAGGACTAGCGCAACATACAATGAGCAGTTCTTC; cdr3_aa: CASSKRTSATYNEQFF
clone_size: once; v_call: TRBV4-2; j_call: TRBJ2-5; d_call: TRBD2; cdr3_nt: TGTGCCAGCAGCCAACCCCGTCTGAGCGGGAGGGAACAAGAGACCCAGTACTTC; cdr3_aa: CASSQPRLSGREQETQYF
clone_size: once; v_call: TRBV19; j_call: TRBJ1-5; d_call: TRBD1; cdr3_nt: TGTGCCAGTAGCCTGCAGGGGGCTGGCAATCAGCCCCAGCATTTT; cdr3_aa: CASSLQGAGNQPQHF
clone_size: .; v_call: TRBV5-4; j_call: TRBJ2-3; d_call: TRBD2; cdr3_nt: TGTGCCAGCAGCTTCCCCCAGCTAGCGGGAGCCCCAGATACGCAGTATTTT; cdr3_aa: CASSFPQLAGAPDTQYF
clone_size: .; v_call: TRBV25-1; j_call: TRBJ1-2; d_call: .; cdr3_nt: TGTGCCAGCAGTGAAGTGGGACTCCTCGACAAATCCGGGGTCGGCTACACCTTC; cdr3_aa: CASSEVGLLDKSGVGYTF
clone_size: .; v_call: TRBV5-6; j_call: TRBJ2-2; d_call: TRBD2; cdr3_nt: TGTGCCAGCAGCTCGTTAGCGGGAGTCGTGACCGGGGAGCTGTTTTTT; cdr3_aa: CASSSLAGVVTGELFF
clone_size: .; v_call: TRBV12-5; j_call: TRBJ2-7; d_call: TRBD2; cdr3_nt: TGTGCTAGTGGGAGAAGCGGGGGAGATTACGAGCAGTACTTC; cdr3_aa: CASGRSGGDYEQYF
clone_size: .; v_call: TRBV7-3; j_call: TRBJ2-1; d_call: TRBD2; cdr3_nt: TGTGCCAGCAGCTTCGGGCGGGAGCCTGGGAATGAGCAGTTCTTC; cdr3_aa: CASSFGREPGNEQFF
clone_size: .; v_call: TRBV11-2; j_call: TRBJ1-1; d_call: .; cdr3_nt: TGTGCCAGCAGCTCCAAAGCTCCGCTCACTGAAGCTTTCTTT; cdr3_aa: CASSSKAPLTEAFF
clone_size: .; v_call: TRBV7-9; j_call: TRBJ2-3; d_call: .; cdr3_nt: TGTGCCAGCAGCTTATTAAGGTCAGGTGCTGGAGATACGCAGTATTTT; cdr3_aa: CASSLLRSGAGDTQYF
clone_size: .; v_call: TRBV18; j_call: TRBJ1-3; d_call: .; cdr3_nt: TGTGCCAGCTCACCAGACAGCTCTGGAAACACCATATATTTT; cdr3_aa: CASSPDSSGNTIYF
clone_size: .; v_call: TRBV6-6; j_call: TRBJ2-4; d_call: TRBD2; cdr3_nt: TGTGCCAGCAGGTCCCTAGCGGGAGGGGGGAACATTCAGTACTTC; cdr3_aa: CASRSLAGGGNIQYF
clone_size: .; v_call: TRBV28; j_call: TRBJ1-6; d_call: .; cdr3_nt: TGTGCCAGCAGACACAGCTCCTATAATTCACCCCTCCACTTT; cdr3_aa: CASRHSSYNSPLHF
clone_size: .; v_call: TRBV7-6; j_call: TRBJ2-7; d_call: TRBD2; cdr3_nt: TGTGCCAGCAGCGCCGGGACTAGCGGGATAAAAAACTCCTACGAGCAGTACTTC; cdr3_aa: CASSAGTSGIKNSYEQYF
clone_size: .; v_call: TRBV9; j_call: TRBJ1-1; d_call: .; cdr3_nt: TGTGCCAGCAGCGTAGGGGGCAGGCTGAACACTGAAGCTTTCTTT; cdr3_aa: CASSVGGRLNTEAFF
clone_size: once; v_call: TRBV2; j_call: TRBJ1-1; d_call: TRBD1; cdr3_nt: TGTGCCAGCAGATCGGGGACAGGAGCTACTGAAGCTTTCTTT; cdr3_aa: CASRSGTGATEAFF
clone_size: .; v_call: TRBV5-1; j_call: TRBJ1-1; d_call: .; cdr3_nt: TGCGCCAGCAGCTTGGAAGGCCGGGGGGCAAGGACTGAAGCTTTCTTT; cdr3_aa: CASSLEGRGARTEAFF
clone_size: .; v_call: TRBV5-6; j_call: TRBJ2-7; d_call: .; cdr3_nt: TGTGCCAGCAGCTTCTCTGGGCTCCCCTACGAGCAGTACTTC; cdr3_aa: CASSFSGLPYEQYF
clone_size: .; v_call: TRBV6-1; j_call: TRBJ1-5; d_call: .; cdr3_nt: TGTGCCAGCAGTGTGGAACAGGCCTATCAGCCCCAGCATTTT; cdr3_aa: CASSVEQAYQPQHF
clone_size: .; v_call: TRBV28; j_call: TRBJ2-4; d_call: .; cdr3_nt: TGTGCCAGTGGCCTATCCGGGGTAGCCAAAAACATTCAGTACTTC; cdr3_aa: CASGLSGVAKNIQYF
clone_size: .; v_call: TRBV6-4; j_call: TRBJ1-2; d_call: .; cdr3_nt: TGTGCCAGCAGTGACAGGGTCGGGGGGTACGGTGGCTACACCTTC; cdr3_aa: CASSDRVGGYGGYTF
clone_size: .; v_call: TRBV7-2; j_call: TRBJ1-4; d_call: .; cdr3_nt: TGTGCCAGCAGCTTAGTTTCGGGGGACTCTAATGAAAAACTGTTTTTT; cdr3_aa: CASSLVSGDSNEKLFF
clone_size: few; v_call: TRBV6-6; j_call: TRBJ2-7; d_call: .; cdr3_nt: TGTGCCAGCAGTTTTCTAGGGGAAGACTACGAGCAGTACTTC; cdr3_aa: CASSFLGEDYEQYF
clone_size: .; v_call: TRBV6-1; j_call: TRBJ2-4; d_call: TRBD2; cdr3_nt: TGTGCCAGCAGCCAAAAGACTAGCGGAGAAAACATTCAGTACTTC; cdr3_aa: CASSQKTSGENIQYF
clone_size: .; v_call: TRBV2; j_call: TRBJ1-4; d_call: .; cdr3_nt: TGTGCCAGCGAGGGGGTAAGGGAAAAACTGTTTTTT; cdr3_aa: CASEGVREKLFF
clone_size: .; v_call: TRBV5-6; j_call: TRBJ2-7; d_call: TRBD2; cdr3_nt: TGTGCCAGCAGCTTGCGGGGGGTTCTCTCCTACGAGCAGTACTTC; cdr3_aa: CASSLRGVLSYEQYF
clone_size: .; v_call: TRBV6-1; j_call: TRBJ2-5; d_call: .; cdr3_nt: TGTGCCAGCATCAGACTATCGACTCCCCAAGAGACCCAGTACTTC; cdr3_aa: CASIRLSTPQETQYF
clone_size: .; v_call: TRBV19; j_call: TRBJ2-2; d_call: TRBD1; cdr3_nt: TGTGCCAGTAGTCGGACAGGGGGAAACACCGGGGAGCTGTTTTTT; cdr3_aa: CASSRTGGNTGELFF
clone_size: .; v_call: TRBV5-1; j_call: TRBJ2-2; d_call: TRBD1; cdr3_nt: TGCGCCAGCAGCTTGAGAAGGGGGCAGAGCACCGGGGAGCTGTTTTTT; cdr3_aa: CASSLRRGQSTGELFF
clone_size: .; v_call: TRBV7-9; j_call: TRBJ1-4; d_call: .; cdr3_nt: TGTGCCAGCACACTTAACTTTGAAAAACTGTTTTTT; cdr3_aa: CASTLNFEKLFF
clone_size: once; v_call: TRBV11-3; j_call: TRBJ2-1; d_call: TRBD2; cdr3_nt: TGTGCCAGCAGCTTGACTAGCGGGTACAATGAGCAGTTCTTC; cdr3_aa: CASSLTSGYNEQFF
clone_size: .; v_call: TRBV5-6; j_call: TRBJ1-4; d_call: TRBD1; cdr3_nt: TGTGCCAGCAGCTTGTGGGCTACAGGGGGCCTCAGGAGGAATGAAAAACTGTTTTTT; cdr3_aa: CASSLWATGGLRRNEKLFF
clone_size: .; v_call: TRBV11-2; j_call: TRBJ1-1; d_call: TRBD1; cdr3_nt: TGTGCCAGCAGCTCCCGACAGGGCGGTAGAGCTTTCTTT; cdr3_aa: CASSSRQGGRAFF
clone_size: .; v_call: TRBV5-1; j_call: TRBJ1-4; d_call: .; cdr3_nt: TGCGCCAGCAGCTTGGATGGGGCAGGGATCAAACTGTTTTTT; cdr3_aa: CASSLDGAGIKLFF
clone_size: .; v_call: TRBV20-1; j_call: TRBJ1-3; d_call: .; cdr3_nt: TGCAGTGCTATGTCGGGTAACACCATATATTTT; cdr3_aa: CSAMSGNTIYF
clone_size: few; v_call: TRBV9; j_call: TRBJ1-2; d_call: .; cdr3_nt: TGTGCCAGCAGCGTAGCTACAGGATACTATGGCTACACCTTC; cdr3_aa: CASSVATGYYGYTF
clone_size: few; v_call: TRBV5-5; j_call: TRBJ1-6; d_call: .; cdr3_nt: TGTGCCAGCAGGACTCAGATCTATAATTCACCCCTCCACTTT; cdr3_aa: CASRTQIYNSPLHF
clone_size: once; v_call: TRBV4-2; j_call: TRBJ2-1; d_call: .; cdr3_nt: TGTGCCAGCAGCACCGAATGGGCAGTCAATGAGCAGTTCTTC; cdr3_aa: CASSTEWAVNEQFF
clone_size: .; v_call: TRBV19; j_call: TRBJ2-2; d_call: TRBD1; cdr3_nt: TGTGCCACCAAGACAGGGGCTAACACCGGGGAGCTGTTTTTT; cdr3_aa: CATKTGANTGELFF
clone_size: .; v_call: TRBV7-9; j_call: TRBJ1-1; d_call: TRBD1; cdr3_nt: TGTGCCAGCAGCGCAGGGGGGAAGGCCACTGAAGCTTTCTTT; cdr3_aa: CASSAGGKATEAFF
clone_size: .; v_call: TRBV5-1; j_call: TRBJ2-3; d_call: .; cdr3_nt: TGCGCCAGCAGCTTAGCGTTAGGCACAGATACGCAGTATTTT; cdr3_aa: CASSLALGTDTQYF
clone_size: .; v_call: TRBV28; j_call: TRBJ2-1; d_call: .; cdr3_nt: TGTGCCAGCAGTGGGGGGAGCGGCTACAATGAGCAGTTCTTC; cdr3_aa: CASSGGSGYNEQFF